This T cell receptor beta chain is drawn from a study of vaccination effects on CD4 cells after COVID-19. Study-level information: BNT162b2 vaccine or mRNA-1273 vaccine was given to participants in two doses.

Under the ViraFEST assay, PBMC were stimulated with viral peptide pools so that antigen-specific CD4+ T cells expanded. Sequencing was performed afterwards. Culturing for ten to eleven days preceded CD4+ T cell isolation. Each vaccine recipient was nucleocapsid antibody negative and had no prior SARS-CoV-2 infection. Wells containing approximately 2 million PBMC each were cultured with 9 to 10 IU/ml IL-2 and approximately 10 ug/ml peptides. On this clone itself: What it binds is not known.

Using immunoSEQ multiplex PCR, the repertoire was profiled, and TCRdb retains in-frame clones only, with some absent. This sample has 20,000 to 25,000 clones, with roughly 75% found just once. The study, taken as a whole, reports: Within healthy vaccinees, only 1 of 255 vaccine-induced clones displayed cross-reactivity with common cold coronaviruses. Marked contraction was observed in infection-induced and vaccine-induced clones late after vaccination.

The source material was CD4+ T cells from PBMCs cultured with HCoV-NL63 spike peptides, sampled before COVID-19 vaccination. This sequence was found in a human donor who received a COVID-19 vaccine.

CDR3 sequence reads: CASGSTGSSYNEQFF. The CDR3 DNA reads TGTGCCAGCGGGAGTACGGGGAGCTCCTACAATGAGCAGTTCTTC. The genes are TRBV6-5 and TRBJ2-1, with TRBD2 as a possible D gene (5 bases). Germline V CDR1 and CDR2: MNHEY, SVGAGI. CDR3 length equals 15 residues. V shed 8 bases and J shed 0 bases, with 14 bases lying between them.